This record concerns one TCR beta chain sequence. TEMRA cells were FACS-enriched, and CD8+ and CD4+ T cells were isolated negatively. Reverse transcription of roughly 0.5 to 1 ug RNA used random hexamers. TCRdb re-derived calls from the immunoSEQ multiplex PCR reads in MiXCR, one entry per CDR3 protein. The table shows about 100,000 distinct CDR3 sequences, with roughly 96% occurring only once. The CDR3 runs 14 residues. Germline CDR1 SGHTA, CDR2 FQGTGA. J gave up 3 bases and V 5 bases, and 4 bases lay outside the gene matches. The sample belongs to a study of CD8 T cells in Susac syndrome. This TCR was recovered from a human donor with Susac syndrome. Sequencing was performed on CD8+ T cells from PBMCs. The chain recombines TRBV7-3 with TRBJ2-7, with 10 nucleotides matching TRBD1. In DNA form, the CDR3 reads TGTGCCAGCAGCGCAGGACAGGGGGTCTACGAGCAGTACTTC. Translated, it gives CASSAGQGVYEQYF.